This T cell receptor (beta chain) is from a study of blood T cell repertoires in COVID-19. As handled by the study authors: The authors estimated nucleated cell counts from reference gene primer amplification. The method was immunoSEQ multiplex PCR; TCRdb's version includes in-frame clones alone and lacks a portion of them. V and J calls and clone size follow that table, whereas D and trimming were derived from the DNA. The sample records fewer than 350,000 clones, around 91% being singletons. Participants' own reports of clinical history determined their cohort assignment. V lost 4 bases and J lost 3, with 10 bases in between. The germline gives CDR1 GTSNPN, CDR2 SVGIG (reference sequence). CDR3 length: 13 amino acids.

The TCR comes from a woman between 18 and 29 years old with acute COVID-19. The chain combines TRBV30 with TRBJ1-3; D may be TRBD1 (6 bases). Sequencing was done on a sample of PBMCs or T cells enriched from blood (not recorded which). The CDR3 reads CAWITGRGNTIYF. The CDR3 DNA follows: TGTGCCTGGATCACAGGGCGTGGAAACACCATATATTTT.